Listed here are 3 T cell receptor beta chains from one sample, sequenced in a study of CD8 T cells in Susac syndrome. Random-hexamer reverse transcription was applied to about 0.45 to 1 ug RNA. Via MiXCR, TCRdb re-called the immunoSEQ multiplex PCR reads, giving one row per CDR3 protein. The sample shows about 120,000 distinct CDR3 sequences, around 92% of them seen only once. Sequenced: CD8+ T cells from PBMCs. The receptors were sampled from a human donor in good health.

The chain joins TRBV24-1 to TRBJ2-5; 9 bases align to TRBD2. CDR1 KGHDR and CDR2 SFDVKD come from the germline V gene. Trimming cost V 1 base and J 2 bases; bases outside gene matches: 4. The CDR3 is 16 amino acids. CDR3 residues: CATSDFPTSGQETQYF. The CDR3 DNA is TGTGCCACCAGTGATTTTCCGACTAGCGGTCAAGAGACCCAGTACTTC.

This clonotype was seen once. The gene calls are TRBV6-5 and TRBJ1-3; TRBD1 might be the D (5 bases). The germline V gene encodes CDR1 MNHEY and CDR2 SVGAGI. With 5 bases removed from V and 3 bases from J, the gap between germline ends came to 11 bases. The CDR3 extends over 14 amino acids. The CDR3 nucleotides read TGTGCCAGCAGTAGGGGCCAGAATGGAAACACCATATATTTT. It is translated as CASSRGQNGNTIYF.

J is TRBJ1-1 and V is TRBV3-1, with unresolved D. This CDR3 has 15 amino acids. Germline loops: CDR1 LGHDT, CDR2 YNNKEL (reference sequence). V lost 4 bases and J 1 base, leaving 13 bases between the germline ends. Here the CDR3 reads CASSLRGGRNTEAFF. In nucleotides, the CDR3 is TGTGCCAGCAGCCTCAGAGGAGGGAGGAACACTGAAGCTTTCTTT. The variable domain in full, completed from reference TRBV3-1 and TRBJ1-1, reads DTAVSQTPKYLVTQMGNDKSIKCEQNLGHDTMYWYKQDSKKFLKIMFSYNNKELIINETVPNRFSPKSPDKAHLNLHINSLELGDSAVYFCASSLRGGRNTEAFFGQGTRLTVV.